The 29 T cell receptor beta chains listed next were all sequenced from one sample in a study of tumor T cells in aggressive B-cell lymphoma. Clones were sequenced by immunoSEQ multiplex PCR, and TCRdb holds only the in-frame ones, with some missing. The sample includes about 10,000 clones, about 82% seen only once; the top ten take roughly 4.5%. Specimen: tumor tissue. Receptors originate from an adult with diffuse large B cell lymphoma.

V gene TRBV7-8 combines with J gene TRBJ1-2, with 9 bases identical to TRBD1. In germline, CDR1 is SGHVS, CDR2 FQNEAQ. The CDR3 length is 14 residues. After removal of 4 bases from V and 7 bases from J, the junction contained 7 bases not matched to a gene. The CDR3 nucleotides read TGTGCCAGCAGCTCCTCGACAGGGGGAAGTGGCTACACCTTC. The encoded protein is CASSSSTGGSGYTF.

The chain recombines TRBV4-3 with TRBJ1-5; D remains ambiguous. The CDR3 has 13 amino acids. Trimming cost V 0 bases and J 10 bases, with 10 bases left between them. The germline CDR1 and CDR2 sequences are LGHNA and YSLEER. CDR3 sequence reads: CASSQDRGIPQHF. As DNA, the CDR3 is TGCGCCAGCAGCCAAGATCGCGGGATACCCCAGCATTTT.

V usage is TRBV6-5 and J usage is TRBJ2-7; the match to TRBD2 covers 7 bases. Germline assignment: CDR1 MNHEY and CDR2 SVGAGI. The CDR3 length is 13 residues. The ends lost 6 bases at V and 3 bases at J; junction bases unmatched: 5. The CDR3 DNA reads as TGTGCCAGCAGAAGGACTAGAATCTACGAGCAGTACTTC. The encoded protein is CASRRTRIYEQYF.

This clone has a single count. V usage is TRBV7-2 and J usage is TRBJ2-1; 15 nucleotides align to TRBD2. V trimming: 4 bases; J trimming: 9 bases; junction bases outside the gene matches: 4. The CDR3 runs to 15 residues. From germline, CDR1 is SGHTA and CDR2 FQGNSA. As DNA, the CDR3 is TGTGCCAGCAGCTCCCGGGGACTAGCGGGGGGTGAGCAGTTCTTC. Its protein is CASSSRGLAGGEQFF. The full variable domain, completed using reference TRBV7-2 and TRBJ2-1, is GAGVSQSPSNKVTEKGKDVELRCDPISGHTALYWYRQSLGQGLEFLIYFQGNSAPDKSGLPSDRFSAERTGGSVSTLTIQRTQQEDSAVYLCASSSRGLAGGEQFFGPGTRLTVL.

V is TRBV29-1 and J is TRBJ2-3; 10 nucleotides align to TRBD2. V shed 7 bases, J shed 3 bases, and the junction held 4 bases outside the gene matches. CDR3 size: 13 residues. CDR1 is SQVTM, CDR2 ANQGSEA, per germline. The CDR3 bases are TGCAGCGAGCGGGAGGGTCCTACAGATACGCAGTATTTT. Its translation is CSEREGPTDTQYF.

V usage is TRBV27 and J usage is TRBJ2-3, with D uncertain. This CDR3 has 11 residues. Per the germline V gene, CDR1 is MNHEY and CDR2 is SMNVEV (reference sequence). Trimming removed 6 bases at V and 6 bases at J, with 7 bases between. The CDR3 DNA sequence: TGTGCCAGCAGACAGCTGGATACGCAGTATTTT. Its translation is CASRQLDTQYF.

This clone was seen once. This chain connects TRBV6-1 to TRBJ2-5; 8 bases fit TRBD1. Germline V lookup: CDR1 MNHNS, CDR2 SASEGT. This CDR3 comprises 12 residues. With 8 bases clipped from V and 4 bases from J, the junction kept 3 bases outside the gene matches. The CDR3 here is CASPDRGETQYF. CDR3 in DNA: TGTGCCAGCCCCGACAGGGGAGAGACCCAGTACTTC.

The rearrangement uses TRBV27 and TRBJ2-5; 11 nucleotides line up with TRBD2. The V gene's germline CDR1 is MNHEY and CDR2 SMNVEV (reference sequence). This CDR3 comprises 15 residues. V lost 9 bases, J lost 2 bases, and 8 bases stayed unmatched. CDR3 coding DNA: TGTGCCAGATCGGGGACTAGCGGCTTTCAAGAGACCCAGTACTTC. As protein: CARSGTSGFQETQYF.

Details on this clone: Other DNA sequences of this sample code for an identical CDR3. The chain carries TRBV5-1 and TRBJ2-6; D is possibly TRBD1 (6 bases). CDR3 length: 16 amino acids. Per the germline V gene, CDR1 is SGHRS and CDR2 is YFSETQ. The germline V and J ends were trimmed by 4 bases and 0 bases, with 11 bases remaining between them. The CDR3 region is CASSRQDYSGANVLTF. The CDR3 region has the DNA TGCGCCAGCAGCAGACAGGATTACTCTGGGGCCAACGTCCTGACTTTC.

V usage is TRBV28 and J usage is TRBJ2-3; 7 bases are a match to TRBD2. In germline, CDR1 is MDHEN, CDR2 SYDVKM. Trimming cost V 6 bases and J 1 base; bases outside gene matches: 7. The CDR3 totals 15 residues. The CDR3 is CASRPYAGGTDTQYF. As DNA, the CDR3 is TGTGCCAGCAGACCCTACGCGGGAGGCACAGATACGCAGTATTTT.

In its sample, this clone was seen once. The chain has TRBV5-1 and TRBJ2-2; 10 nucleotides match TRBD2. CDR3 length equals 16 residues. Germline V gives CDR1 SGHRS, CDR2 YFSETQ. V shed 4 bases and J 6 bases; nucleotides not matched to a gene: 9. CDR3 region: CASSPTSGFKAGELFF. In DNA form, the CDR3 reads TGCGCCAGCAGCCCGACTAGCGGGTTTAAAGCCGGGGAGCTGTTTTTT.

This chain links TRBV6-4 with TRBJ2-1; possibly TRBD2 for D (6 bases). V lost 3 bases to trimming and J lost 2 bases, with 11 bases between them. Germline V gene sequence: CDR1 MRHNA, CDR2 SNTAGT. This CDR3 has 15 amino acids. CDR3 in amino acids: CASSDRAGTYNEQFF. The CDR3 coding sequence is TGTGCCAGCAGTGATAGGGCGGGAACCTACAATGAGCAGTTCTTC.

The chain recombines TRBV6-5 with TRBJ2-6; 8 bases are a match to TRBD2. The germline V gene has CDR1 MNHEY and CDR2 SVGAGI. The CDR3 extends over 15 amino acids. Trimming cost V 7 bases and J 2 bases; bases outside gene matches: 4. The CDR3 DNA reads TGTGCCAGCAAGTCGGGGGGGCCTGGGGCCAACGTCCTGACTTTC. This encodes CASKSGGPGANVLTF.

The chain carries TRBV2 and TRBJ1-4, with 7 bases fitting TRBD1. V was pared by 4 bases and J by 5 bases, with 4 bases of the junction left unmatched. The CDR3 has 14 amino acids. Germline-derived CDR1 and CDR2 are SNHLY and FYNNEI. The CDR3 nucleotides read TGTGCCAGCAGTGGTGGCAGGGGGAATGAAAAACTGTTTTTT. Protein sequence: CASSGGRGNEKLFF.

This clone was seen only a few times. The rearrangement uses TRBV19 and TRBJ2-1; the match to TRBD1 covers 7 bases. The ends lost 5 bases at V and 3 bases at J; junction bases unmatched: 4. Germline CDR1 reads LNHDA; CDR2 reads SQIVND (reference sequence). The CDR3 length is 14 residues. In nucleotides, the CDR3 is TGTGCCAGTAGTTGGGGGACAGACTACAATGAGCAGTTCTTC. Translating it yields CASSWGTDYNEQFF.

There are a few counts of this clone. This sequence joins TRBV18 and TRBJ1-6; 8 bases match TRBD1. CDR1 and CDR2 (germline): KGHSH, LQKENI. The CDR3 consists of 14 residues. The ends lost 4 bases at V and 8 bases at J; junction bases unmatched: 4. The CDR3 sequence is CASSQQGGDSPLHF. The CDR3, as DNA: TGTGCCAGCTCACAACAGGGGGGAGATTCACCCCTCCACTTT.

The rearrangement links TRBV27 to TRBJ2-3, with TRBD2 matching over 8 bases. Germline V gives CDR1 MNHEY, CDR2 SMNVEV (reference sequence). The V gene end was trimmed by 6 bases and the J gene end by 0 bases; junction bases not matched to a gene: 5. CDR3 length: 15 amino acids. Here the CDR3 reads CASRFLAGSTDTQYF. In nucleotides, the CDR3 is TGTGCCAGCAGGTTTCTAGCGGGTAGCACAGATACGCAGTATTTT.

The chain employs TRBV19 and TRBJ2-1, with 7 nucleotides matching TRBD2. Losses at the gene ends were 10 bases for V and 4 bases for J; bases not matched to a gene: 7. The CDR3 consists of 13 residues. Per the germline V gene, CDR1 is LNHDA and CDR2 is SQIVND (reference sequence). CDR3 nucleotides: TGTGCCACGGGGCGGGAGACGTACAATGAGCAGTTCTTC. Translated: CATGRETYNEQFF.

The CDR3 DNA is TGTGCCAGCAGCCGAGCTCGGCAGGGCTTGTCGGAGCAGTACTTC. This sequence encodes CASSRARQGLSEQYF. The chain recombines TRBV7-8 with TRBJ2-7, with D possibly matching TRBD1 (5 bases). The CDR3 loop spans 15 amino acids. The V gene lost 5 bases and the J gene lost 7 bases, with 21 bases spanning the gap. Germline V gene sequence: CDR1 SGHVS, CDR2 FQNEAQ. Based on the CDR3 plus reference TRBV7-8 and TRBJ2-7, the full variable domain is GAGVSQSPRYKVAKRGQDVALRCDPISGHVSLFWYQQALGQGPEFLTYFQNEAQLDKSGLPSDRFFAERPEGSVSTLKIQRTQQEDSAVYLCASSRARQGLSEQYFGPGTRLTVT.

This chain's CDR3 is CASSTGGFMGQYF. The CDR3 nucleotides are TGTGCCAGCAGCACAGGGGGCTTTATGGGGCAGTACTTC. V usage is TRBV28 and J usage is TRBJ2-7; 9 bases line up with TRBD1. CDR3 size: 13 residues. CDR1 and CDR2 from the germline V gene are MDHEN and SYDVKM. J gave up 9 bases and V 6 bases, and 9 bases lay outside the gene matches.

CDR3 sequence: CASRSGTASGSLSYEQYF. CDR3 nucleotides: TGTGCCAGCAGATCCGGGACAGCTAGCGGGAGTCTCTCCTACGAGCAGTACTTC. The gene calls are TRBV7-8 and TRBJ2-5; 10 positions agree with TRBD2. The better agreement between TRBJ2-7 and the DNA end casts doubt on the J call. From germline, CDR1 is SGHVS and CDR2 FQNEAQ. The CDR3 loop spans 18 amino acids.

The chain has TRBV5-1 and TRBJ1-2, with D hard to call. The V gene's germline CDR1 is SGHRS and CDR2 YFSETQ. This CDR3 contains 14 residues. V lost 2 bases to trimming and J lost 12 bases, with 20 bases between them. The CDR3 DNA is TGCGCCAGCAGCTTAATGACATATCCCCCCTCGAACACCTTC. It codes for CASSLMTYPPSNTF.

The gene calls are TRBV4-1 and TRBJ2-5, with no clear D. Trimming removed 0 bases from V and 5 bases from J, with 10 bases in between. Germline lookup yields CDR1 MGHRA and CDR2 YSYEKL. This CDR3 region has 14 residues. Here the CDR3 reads CASSQDPGGETQYF. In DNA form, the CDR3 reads TGCGCCAGCAGCCAAGATCCCGGCGGTGAGACCCAGTACTTC.

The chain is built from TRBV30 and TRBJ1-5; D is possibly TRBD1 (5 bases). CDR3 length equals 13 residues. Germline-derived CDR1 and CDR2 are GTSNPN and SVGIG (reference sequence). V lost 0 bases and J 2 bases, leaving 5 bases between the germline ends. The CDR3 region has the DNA TGTGCCTGGAGTGTCAGGGGCAATCAGCCCCAGCATTTT. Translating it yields CAWSVRGNQPQHF. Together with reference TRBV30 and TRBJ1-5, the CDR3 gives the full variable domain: SQTIHQWPATLVQPVGSPLSLECTVEGTSNPNLYWYRQAAGRGLQLLFYSVGIGQISSEVPQNLSASRPQDRQFILSSKKLLLSDSGFYLCAWSVRGNQPQHFGDGTRLSIL.

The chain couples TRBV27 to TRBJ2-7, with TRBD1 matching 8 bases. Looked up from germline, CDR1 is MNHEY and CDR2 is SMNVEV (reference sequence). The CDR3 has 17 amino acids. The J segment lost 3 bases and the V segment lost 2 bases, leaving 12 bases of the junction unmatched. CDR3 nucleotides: TGTGCCAGCAGTTTAACCGATCCTAGGACAGGGATCTACGAGCAGTACTTC. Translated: CASSLTDPRTGIYEQYF.

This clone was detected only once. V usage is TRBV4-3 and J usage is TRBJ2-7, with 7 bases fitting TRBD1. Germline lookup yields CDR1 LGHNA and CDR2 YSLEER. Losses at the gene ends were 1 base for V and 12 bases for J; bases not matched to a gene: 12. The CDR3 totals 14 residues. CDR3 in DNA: TGCGCCAGCAGCCAAGTCGGGACAGACCGACAGCGGTACTTC. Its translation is CASSQVGTDRQRYF.

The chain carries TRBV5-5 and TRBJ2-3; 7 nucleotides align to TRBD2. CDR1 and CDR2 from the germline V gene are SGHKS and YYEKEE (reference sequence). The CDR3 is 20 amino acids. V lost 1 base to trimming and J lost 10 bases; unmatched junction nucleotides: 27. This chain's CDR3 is CASSLWKTPPTSYFGAPQYF. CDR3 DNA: TGTGCCAGCAGCTTGTGGAAAACCCCCCCGACTAGCTATTTTGGGGCTCCGCAGTATTTT.

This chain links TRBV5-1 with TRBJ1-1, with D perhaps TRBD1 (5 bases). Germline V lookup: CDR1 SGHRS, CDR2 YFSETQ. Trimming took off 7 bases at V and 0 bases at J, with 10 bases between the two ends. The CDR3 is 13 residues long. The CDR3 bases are TGCGCCAGCTCCCCAGGGTTGAACACTGAAGCTTTCTTT. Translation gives CASSPGLNTEAFF.

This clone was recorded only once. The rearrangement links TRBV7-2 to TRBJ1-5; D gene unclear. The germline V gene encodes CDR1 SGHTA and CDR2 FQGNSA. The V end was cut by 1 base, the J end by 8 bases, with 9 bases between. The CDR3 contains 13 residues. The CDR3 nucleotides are TGTGCCAGCAGCTTAGACCTACTGGAGCCCCAGCATTTT. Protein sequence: CASSLDLLEPQHF.